The source of this T cell receptor beta chain is a study of T-cell reconstitution after alpha-beta-depleted transplantation in children. Study observations and caveats: Surviving recipient T cells and thymic progenitors produced the high day-60 TCRbeta diversity seen in some patients.

With regard to this clonotype: The target antigen is unknown.

The CDR3 consists of 14 residues. Germline V lookup: CDR1 MNHNS, CDR2 SASEGT. V shed 7 bases and J shed 5 bases, with 14 bases lying between them. Using unique molecular identifiers, the investigators prepared the TCRbeta library. TCRdb used MiXCR to reprocess the PCR reads, holding one entry per CDR3 protein. The sample holds under 450,000 distinct CDR3 sequences, about 16% seen once. This rearrangement joins TRBV6-1 to TRBJ2-2; D gene unclear. Sequenced here: PBMCs, mostly from graft donor cells, sampled 360 days after TCRalphabeta/CD19-depleted stem cell transplant. This receptor was taken from a boy younger than two who had a stem cell transplant for Wiskott-Aldrich syndrome, so the T cells may come from the graft donor. The CDR3: CASTVELRTGELFF. The CDR3 DNA reads TGTGCCAGCACTGTAGAACTGAGGACCGGGGAGCTGTTTTTT.